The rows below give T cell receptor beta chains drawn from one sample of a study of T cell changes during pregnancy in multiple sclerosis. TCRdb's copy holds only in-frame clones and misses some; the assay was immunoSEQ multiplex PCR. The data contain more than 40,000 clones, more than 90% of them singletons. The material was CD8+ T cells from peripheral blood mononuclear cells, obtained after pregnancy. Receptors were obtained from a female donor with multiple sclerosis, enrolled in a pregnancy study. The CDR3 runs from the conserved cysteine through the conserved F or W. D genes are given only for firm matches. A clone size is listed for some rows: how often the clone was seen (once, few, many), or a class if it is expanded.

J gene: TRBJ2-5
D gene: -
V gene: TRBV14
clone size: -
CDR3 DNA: TGTGCCAGCAGCTCCCGAGAGACCCAGTACTTC
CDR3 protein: CASSSRETQYF

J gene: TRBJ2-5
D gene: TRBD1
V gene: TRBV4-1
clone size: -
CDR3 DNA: TGCGCCAGCAGCCTAGGGGACAGTAATCCAGAGACCCAGTACTTC
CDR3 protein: CASSLGDSNPETQYF

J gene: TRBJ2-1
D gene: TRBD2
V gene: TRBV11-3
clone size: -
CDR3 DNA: TGTGCCAGCAGCCCCGGACTAGCGGGGGGGTCTCGGGATGAGCAGTTCTTC
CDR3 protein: CASSPGLAGGSRDEQFF

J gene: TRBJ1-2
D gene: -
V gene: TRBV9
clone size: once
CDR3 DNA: TGTGCCAGCAGTCCCGGAGGGGGGGGAGGTAGCTATGGCTACACCTTC
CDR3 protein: CASSPGGGGGSYGYTF

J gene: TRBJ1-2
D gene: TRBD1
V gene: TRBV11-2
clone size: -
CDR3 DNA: TGTGCCAGCAGCCTAGGGACAGTCTATGGCTACACCTTC
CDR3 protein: CASSLGTVYGYTF

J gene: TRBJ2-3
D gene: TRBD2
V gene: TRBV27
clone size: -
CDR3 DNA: TGTGCCAGCAAGAGGGATGCGGGAGGGTACACAGATACGCAGTATTTT
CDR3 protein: CASKRDAGGYTDTQYF

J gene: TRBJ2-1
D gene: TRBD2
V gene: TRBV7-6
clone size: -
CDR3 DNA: TGTGCCAGCAGCTCAGGACTAGCGGGAGTAAGTGAGCAGTTCTTC
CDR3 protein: CASSSGLAGVSEQFF

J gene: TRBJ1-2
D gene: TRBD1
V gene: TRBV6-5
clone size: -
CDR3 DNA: TGTGCCAGCAGTTACGGGACAGGGATCTATGGCTACACCTTC
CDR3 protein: CASSYGTGIYGYTF

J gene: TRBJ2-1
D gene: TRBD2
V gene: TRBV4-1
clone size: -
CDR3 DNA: TGCGCCAGCAGCCAGGAAACTCCCGGGACTAGCGGGACCAATGAGCAGTTCTTC
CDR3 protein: CASSQETPGTSGTNEQFF

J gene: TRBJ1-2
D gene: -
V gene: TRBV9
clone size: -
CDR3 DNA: TGTGCCAGCAGCCCAGGGGTTGGTGGCTACACCTTC
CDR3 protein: CASSPGVGGYTF

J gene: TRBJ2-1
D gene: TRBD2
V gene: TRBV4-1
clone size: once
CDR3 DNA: TGCGCCAGCAGCCAAGGTCGCCTAGCGGATTACAATGAGCAGTTCTTC
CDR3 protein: CASSQGRLADYNEQFF

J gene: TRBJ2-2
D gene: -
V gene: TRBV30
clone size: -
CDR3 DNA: TGTGCCTGGGGGAGGGGGGCCGGTATCACCGGGGAGCTGTTTTTT
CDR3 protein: CAWGRGAGITGELFF

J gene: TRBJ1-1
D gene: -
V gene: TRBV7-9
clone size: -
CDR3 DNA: TGTGCCAGCAGCCCTCAACAGGAGGAAGCTTTCTTT
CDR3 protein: CASSPQQEEAFF

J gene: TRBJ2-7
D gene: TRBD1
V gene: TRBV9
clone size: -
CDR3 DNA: TGTGCCAGCAGCGCCTCGGGACAGGCTTACTACGAGCAGTACTTC
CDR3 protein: CASSASGQAYYEQYF

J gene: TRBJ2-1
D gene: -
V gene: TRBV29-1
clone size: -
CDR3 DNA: TGCAGCTCTCGTGGGGCAAGCTCCTACAATGAGCAGTTCTTC
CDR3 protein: CSSRGASSYNEQFF

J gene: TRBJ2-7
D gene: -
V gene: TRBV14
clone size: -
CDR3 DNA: TGTGCCAGCAGCAGGAGGGACGGATCCTACGAGCAGTACTTC
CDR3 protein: CASSRRDGSYEQYF

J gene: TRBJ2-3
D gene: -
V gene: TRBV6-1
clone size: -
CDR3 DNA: TGTGCCAGCAGTGAAAAGTCATCCGGGGATTCTAGCTCGGGGTTTCCAAATACGCAGTATTTT
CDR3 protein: CASSEKSSGDSSSGFPNTQYF

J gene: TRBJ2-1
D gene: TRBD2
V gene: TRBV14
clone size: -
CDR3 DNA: TGTGCCAGCAGCCAAGATCAAAGGCGGGAGGTTTACAATGAGCAGTTCTTC
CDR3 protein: CASSQDQRREVYNEQFF

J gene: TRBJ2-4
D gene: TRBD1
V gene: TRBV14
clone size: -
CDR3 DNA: TGTGCCAGCAGCCACAGGGGGCCTAGGGCCAAAAACATTCAGTACTTC
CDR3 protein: CASSHRGPRAKNIQYF

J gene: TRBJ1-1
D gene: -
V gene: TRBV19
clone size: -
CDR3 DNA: TGTGCCAGTAGGATCGGGTCGATAGGGAACACTGAAGCTTTCTTT
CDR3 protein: CASRIGSIGNTEAFF

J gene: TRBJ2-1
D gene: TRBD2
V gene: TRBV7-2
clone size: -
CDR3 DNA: TGTGCCGGGTCCATTAGCGGGGGGGCTTTCAATGAGCAGTTCTTC
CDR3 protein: CAGSISGGAFNEQFF

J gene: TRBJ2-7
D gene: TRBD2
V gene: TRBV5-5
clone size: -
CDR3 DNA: TGTGCCAGCAGCTTGGGGGGGGCGGGGGGCGCCTACGAGCAGTACTTC
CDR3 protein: CASSLGGAGGAYEQYF

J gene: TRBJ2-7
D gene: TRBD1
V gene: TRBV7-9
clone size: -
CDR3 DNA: TGTGCCAGCAGCTTAGCACGGACAGGGGGCAGAGGCGAGCAGTACTTC
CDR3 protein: CASSLARTGGRGEQYF

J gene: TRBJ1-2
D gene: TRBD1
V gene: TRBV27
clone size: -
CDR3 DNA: TGTGCCAGCAGTTTACAGGGGGCGAGATATGGCTACACCTTC
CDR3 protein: CASSLQGARYGYTF

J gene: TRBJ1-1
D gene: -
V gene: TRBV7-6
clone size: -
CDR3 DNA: TGTGCCAGCAGAATGGGAGGGAACACTGAAGCTTTCTTT
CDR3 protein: CASRMGGNTEAFF

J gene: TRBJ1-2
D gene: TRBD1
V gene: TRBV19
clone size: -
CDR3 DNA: TGTGCCAGCGGACAGGGCTATGGCTATGGCTACACCTTC
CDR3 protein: CASGQGYGYGYTF

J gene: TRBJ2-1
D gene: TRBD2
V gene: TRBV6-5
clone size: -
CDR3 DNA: TGTGCCAGCAGTTACTCAGGCGGGGGAGACAATGAGCAGTTCTTC
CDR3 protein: CASSYSGGGDNEQFF

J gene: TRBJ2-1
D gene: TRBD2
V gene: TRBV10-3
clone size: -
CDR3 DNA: TGTGCCATCAGTGTTGGTAGCGGGGTGTTAAGCGAGCAGTTCTTC
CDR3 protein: CAISVGSGVLSEQFF

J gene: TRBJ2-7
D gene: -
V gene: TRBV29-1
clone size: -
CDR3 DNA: TGCAGCGTTGAAGGGAGTTCTAGTCACGAGCAGTACTTC
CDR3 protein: CSVEGSSSHEQYF

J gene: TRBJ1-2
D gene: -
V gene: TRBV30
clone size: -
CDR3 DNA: TGTGCCTGGAGTGGAGATTACTATGGCTACACCTTC
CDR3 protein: CAWSGDYYGYTF

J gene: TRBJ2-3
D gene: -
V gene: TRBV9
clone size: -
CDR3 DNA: TGTGCCAGCAGCGTAGCTTGGGGGGAAGGAGGCACAGATACGCAGTATTTT
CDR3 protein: CASSVAWGEGGTDTQYF

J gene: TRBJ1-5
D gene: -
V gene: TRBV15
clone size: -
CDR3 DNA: TGTGCCACCAGCGCCGACGAGGAGGAGTATAGCAATCAGCCCCAGCATTTT
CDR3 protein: CATSADEEEYSNQPQHF

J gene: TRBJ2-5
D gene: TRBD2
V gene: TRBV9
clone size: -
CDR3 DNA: TGTGCCAGCAGCGTAGCGGGGACTAGCGGAATTCAAGAGACCCAGTACTTC
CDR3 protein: CASSVAGTSGIQETQYF

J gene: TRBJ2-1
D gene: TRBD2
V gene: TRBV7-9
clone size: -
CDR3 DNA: TGTGCCAGCAGCTCCCCCCGGGGGGTTAATGAGCAGTTCTTC
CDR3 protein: CASSSPRGVNEQFF

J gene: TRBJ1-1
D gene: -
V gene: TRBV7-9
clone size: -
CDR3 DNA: TGTGCCAGCAGCTTAATTCTTCTGAACACTGAAGCTTTCTTT
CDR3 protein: CASSLILLNTEAFF

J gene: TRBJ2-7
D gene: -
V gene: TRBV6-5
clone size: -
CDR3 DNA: TGTGCCAGCAGTTCCCGACAATTCCACGAGCAGTACTTC
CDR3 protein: CASSSRQFHEQYF

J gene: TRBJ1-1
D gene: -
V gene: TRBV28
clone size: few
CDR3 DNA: TGTGCCAGCAGCCTCACTACCTCGACTGAAGCTTTCTTT
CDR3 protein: CASSLTTSTEAFF

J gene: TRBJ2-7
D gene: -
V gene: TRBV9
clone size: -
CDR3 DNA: TGTGCCAGCAGCGTAGGACAGGCGTCCTACGAGCAGTACTTC
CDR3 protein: CASSVGQASYEQYF

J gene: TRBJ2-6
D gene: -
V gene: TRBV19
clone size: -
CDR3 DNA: TGTGCCAGTAGTACAGGTGACTCTGGGGCCAACGTCCTGACTTTC
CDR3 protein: CASSTGDSGANVLTF

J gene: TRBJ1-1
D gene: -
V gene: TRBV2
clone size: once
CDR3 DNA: TGTGCCATCTTGACAGACGGGACTGAAGCTTTCTTT
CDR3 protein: CAILTDGTEAFF

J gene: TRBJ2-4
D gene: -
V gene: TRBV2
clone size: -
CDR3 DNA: TGTGCCAGCAGTCGGTGGCAGGAAGCCAAAAACATTCAGTACTTC
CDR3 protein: CASSRWQEAKNIQYF

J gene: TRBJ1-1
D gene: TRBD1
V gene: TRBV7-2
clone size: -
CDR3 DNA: TGTGCCAGCAGCTTACGGGACAGGGTAACTGAAGCTTTCTTT
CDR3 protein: CASSLRDRVTEAFF

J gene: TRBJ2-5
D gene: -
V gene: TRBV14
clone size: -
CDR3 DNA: TGTGCCAGCAGCCAAGTCGCAGGGACTCGAGAGACCCAGTACTTC
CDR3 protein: CASSQVAGTRETQYF

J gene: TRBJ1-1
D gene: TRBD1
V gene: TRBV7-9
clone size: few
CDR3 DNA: TGTGCCAGCAGCTCATCGACAGGGGAAGCTTTCTTT
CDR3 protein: CASSSSTGEAFF

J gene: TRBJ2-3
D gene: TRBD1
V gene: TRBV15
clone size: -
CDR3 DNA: TGTGCCACCAGCACGGGACAGGGAAGCACAGATACGCAGTATTTT
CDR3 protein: CATSTGQGSTDTQYF

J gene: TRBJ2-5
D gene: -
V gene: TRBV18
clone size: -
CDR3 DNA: TGTGCCAGCTCACGGGACTCAGGGAGCGGAGAGACCCAGTACTTC
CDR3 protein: CASSRDSGSGETQYF

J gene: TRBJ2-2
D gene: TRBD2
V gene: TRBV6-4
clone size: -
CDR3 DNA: TGTGCCAGCAGTGACTCGCTAGCGGGAGCCGGGGAGCTGTTTTTT
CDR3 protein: CASSDSLAGAGELFF

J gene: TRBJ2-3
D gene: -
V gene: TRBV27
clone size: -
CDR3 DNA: TGTGCCAGCAGTTTAACAGGGTGGTTGGGGACAGATACGCAGTATTTT
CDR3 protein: CASSLTGWLGTDTQYF

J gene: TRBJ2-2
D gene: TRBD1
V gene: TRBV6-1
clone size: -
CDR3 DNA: TGTGCCAGCAGTGAAGCAAGGACAGGAGAGAGGGGCACCGGGGAGCTGTTTTTT
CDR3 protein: CASSEARTGERGTGELFF

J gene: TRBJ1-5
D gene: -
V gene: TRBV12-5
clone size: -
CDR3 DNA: TGTGCTAGTGGCCTGGCGGGGAGTTATAGCAATCAGCCCCAGCATTTT
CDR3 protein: CASGLAGSYSNQPQHF

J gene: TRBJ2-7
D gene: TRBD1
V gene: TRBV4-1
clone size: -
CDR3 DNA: TGCGCCAGCAGCCAAGCGGACAGGGCCCCCTACGAGCAGTACTTC
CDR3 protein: CASSQADRAPYEQYF

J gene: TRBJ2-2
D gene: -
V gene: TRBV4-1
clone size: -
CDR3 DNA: TGCGCCAGCAGCCAAGCCTACCAGGGAGGCACCGGGGAGCTGTTTTTT
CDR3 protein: CASSQAYQGGTGELFF